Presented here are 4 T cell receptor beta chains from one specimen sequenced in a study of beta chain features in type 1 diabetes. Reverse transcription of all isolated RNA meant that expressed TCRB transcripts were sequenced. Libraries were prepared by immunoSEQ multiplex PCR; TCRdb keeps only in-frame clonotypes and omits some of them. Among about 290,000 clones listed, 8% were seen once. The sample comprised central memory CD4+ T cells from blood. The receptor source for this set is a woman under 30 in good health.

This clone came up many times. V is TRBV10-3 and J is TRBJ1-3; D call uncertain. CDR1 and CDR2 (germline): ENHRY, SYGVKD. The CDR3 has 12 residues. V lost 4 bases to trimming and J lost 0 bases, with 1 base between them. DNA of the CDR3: TGTGCCATCAGTGGCTCTGGAAACACCATATATTTT. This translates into CAISGSGNTIYF.

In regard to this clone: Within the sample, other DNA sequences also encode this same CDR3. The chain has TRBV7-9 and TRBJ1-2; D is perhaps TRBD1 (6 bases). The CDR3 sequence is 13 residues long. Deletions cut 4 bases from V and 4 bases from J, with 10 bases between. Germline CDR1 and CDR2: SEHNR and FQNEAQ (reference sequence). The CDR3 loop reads CASSSRDTYGYTF. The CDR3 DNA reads TGTGCCAGCAGCTCTCGGGACACCTATGGCTACACCTTC.

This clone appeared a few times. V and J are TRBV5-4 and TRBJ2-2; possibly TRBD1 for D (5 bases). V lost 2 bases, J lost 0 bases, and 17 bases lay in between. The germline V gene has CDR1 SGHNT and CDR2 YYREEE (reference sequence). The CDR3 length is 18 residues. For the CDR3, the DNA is TGTGCCAGCAGCTTTAGGGGTTTAACAGCGTCGAACACCGGGGAGCTGTTTTTT. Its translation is CASSFRGLTASNTGELFF.

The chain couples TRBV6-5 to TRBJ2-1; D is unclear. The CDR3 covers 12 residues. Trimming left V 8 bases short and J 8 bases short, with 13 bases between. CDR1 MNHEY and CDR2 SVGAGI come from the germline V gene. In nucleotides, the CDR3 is TGTGCCAGCGGTAGTGTGACCTATGAGCAGTTCTTC. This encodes CASGSVTYEQFF.